The rows below give T cell receptor beta chains drawn from one sample of a study of CD8+ T cells in alopecia areata. Sequencing was performed with immunoSEQ multiplex PCR; in TCRdb, only in-frame clones are kept and a portion is missing. The sample has about 150,000 clones, less than 65% seen once. Material: CD8+ T cells sorted from blood, obtained at week 0. These receptors all stem from a human donor with alopecia areata. The CDR3 runs from the conserved cysteine through the conserved F or W. D genes are given only for firm matches. Clone sizes are given selectively: once, few, many, or a class where the clone is expanded.

CASSFFLAGTSTDTQYF	TGCGCCAGCAGCTTTTTTCTAGCGGGAACTAGCACAGATACGCAGTATTTT	TRBD2	.	TRBV5-1	TRBJ2-3
CASAILPTRYRGLETQYF	TGTGCCAGCGCCATACTCCCCACCAGATACAGGGGGCTGGAGACCCAGTACTTC	TRBD1	.	TRBV11-2	TRBJ2-5
CASSFGYRDRESGYTF	TGTGCCAGCAGCTTTGGGTACCGGGACAGGGAATCGGGCTACACCTTC	TRBD1	.	TRBV5-6	TRBJ1-2
CAWSVSSTEAFF	TGTGCCTGGAGTGTTTCCAGCACTGAAGCTTTCTTT	.	few	TRBV30	TRBJ1-1
CSVRGGAYNEQFF	TGCAGCGTCCGGGGGGGAGCCTACAATGAGCAGTTCTTC	TRBD2	.	TRBV29-1	TRBJ2-1
CASSLIGDTQYF	TGTGCCAGCAGCTTGATAGGAGATACGCAGTATTTT	.	few	TRBV7-3	TRBJ2-3
CASSQDRADEQFF	TGCGCCAGCAGCCAAGATAGGGCAGATGAGCAGTTCTTC	.	few	TRBV4-3	TRBJ2-1
CASSVAPDGGRRGEQYF	TGTGCCAGCAGCGTAGCCCCCGATGGGGGGCGTCGCGGCGAGCAGTACTTC	.	.	TRBV9	TRBJ2-7
CASSEWGISNTGELFF	TGTGCCAGCAGTGAATGGGGGATTTCGAACACCGGGGAGCTGTTTTTT	.	once	TRBV25-1	TRBJ2-2
CASSRGLQGLNTEAFF	TGCGCCAGCAGCCGGGGCCTACAGGGGTTGAACACTGAAGCTTTCTTT	TRBD1	.	TRBV4-3	TRBJ1-1
CASRNKGTLWKPQHF	TGTGCCAGCAGGAACAAGGGGACCTTATGGAAGCCCCAGCATTTT	.	few	TRBV28	TRBJ1-5
CATGDRDLENIQYF	TGTGCCACCGGGGATAGGGACCTGGAAAACATTCAGTACTTC	.	.	TRBV15	TRBJ2-4
CASTRDRGTNSPLHF	TGTGCCAGCACCCGGGACAGGGGTACAAATTCACCCCTCCACTTT	TRBD1	many	TRBV9	TRBJ1-6
CASSEGIEQFF	TGCGCCAGCAGTGAAGGGATCGAGCAGTTCTTC	.	few	TRBV10-2	TRBJ2-1
CSVAVLHTGTGTYEQYF	TGCAGCGTTGCTGTCCTTCATACCGGGACAGGAACCTACGAGCAGTACTTC	TRBD1	.	TRBV29-1	TRBJ2-7
CASSEGQWGTNEKLFF	TGTGCCAGCAGTGAGGGACAGTGGGGAACTAATGAAAAACTGTTTTTT	TRBD1	.	TRBV2	TRBJ1-4
CASSPGTGAVYGYTF	TGTGCCAGCAGCCCCGGGACAGGGGCCGTCTATGGCTACACCTTC	TRBD1	.	TRBV11-2	TRBJ1-2
CASISGTSEYTGELFF	TGTGCCAGCATATCCGGGACTAGCGAGTACACCGGGGAGCTGTTTTTT	TRBD2	.	TRBV25-1	TRBJ2-2
CASSALTGGDEKLFF	TGTGCCAGCAGTGCATTGACAGGGGGCGATGAAAAACTGTTTTTT	TRBD1	.	TRBV27	TRBJ1-4